The 22 T cell receptor beta chains presented below share a single source sample, sequenced in a study of regulatory T cells in long-lasting Graves disease. Through Arm-PCR of CDR3 regions and iRepertoire HTBI primers, TCR beta libraries were built. TCRdb itself ran the multiplex PCR reads through MiXCR, one entry per CDR3 protein. Of some 560,000 distinct CDR3 sequences in the sample, about 16% were seen once. Described time point: newly diagnosed GD, antithyroid drugs for less than 3 months. The TCR library was prepared using RNA isolated from PBMCs. These records were also assigned to another study, of T cells in Graves' hyperthyroidism and ophthalmopathy.

Here the sequenced sample was peripheral blood mononuclear cells (PBMCs), taken at new diagnosis, from a patient treated with antithyroid drugs. The receptors were sampled from a woman aged 35-60 years with Graves disease.

This CDR3 reads CATSRVFRRVKDTQYF. The DNA of the CDR3 is TGTGCCACCAGCAGAGTATTCCGGCGGGTAAAAGATACGCAGTATTTT. V usage is TRBV15 and J usage is TRBJ2-3; a possible D gene is TRBD2 (5 bases). The CDR3 sequence is 16 residues long. Per germline, CDR1 LNHNV and CDR2 YYDKDF (reference sequence). V was trimmed by 1 base and J by 5 bases, leaving 16 bases between them.

This clonotype was counted ten times or more. The chain links TRBV7-3 to TRBJ2-1; 8 bases are shared with TRBD2. Germline V gene data show CDR1 as SGHTA and CDR2 as FQGTGA. The V segment lost 2 bases and the J segment 3 bases; nucleotides outside the gene matches: 6. The CDR3 runs 16 residues. The CDR3 spells CASSLDGGGNYNEQFF. The DNA for the CDR3 is TGTGCCAGCAGCTTAGATGGCGGGGGGAACTACAATGAGCAGTTCTTC.

This clonotype was seen a handful of times. The CDR3 DNA sequence: TGTGCCAGCAGCTTTGGGGCGGGGGGGATTTACAATGAGCAGTTCTTC. It encodes CASSFGAGGIYNEQFF. The chain carries TRBV11-3 and TRBJ2-1; 9 bases are shared with TRBD2. This CDR3 contains 16 residues. Per germline, CDR1 SGHNT and CDR2 YENEEA. V gave up 3 bases and J gave up 4 bases; unmatched junction bases: 7.

This clonotype was found many times. This chain uses TRBV6-1 with TRBJ2-7, with no clear D. Germline lookup yields CDR1 MNHNS and CDR2 SASEGT. V lost 6 bases, J lost 7 bases, and 22 bases lay in between. The CDR3 covers 15 residues. The CDR3 here is CASSGEPLLPQEQYF. The CDR3 DNA sequence: TGTGCCAGCAGCGGAGAACCCCTCCTCCCTCAGGAGCAGTACTTC.

This chain's CDR3 is CASSIREGNQPQHF. CDR3 nucleotides: TGTGCCAGTAGTATAAGGGAGGGCAATCAGCCCCAGCATTTT. The chain links TRBV19 to TRBJ1-5; D remains unclear. The CDR3 contains 14 residues. Germline V lookup: CDR1 LNHDA, CDR2 SQIVND (reference sequence). V lost 2 bases and J 2 bases, leaving 7 bases between the germline ends. Looking up the rest from reference TRBV19 and TRBJ1-5 gives the full variable domain: DGGITQSPKYLFRKEGQNVTLSCEQNLNHDAMYWYRQDPGQGLRLIYYSQIVNDFQKGDIAEGYSVSREKKESFPLTVTSAQKNPTAFYLCASSIREGNQPQHFGDGTRLSIL.

This clonotype occurred a few times. CDR3 amino acids: CASSPAGGQNYGYTF. CDR3 sequence (DNA): TGTGCCAGCAGCCCCGCTGGGGGGCAGAACTATGGCTACACCTTC. This rearrangement joins TRBV9 to TRBJ1-2, with D perhaps TRBD1 (6 bases). Trimming removed 4 bases at V and 2 bases at J, with 15 bases between. In germline, CDR1 is SGDLS, CDR2 YYNGEE. The CDR3 is 15 amino acids.

This clonotype was counted many times. In DNA, the CDR3 is TGTGCCAGCAGCTTAACCCCCCTGGCAGGGACAGATACGCAGTATTTT. This gives the protein CASSLTPLAGTDTQYF. This chain uses TRBV11-2 with TRBJ2-3, with D possibly matching TRBD1 (5 bases). Trimming left V 2 bases short and J 3 bases short, with 15 bases between. CDR3 length: 16 residues. Germline lookup yields CDR1 SGHAT and CDR2 FQNNGV.

Ten or more counts support this clonotype. V is TRBV11-2 and J is TRBJ1-6; unclear D gene. Between the trimmed V and J ends, which lost 3 bases and 7 bases, there was a span of 13 bases. The CDR3 is made up of 15 amino acids. In germline, CDR1 is SGHAT, CDR2 FQNNGV. As DNA, the CDR3 is TGTGCCAGCAGCTTTTGGACCGGGAACAATTCACCCCTCCACTTT. This gives the protein CASSFWTGNNSPLHF.

This rearrangement joins TRBV28 to TRBJ1-5; D is perhaps TRBD1 (6 bases). Per the germline V gene, CDR1 is MDHEN and CDR2 is SYDVKM. The CDR3 sequence is 14 residues long. The germline V and J ends were trimmed by 8 bases and 7 bases, with 18 bases remaining between them. The CDR3 reads CASRYSGDGQPQHF. CDR3 nucleotide sequence: TGTGCCAGCCGTTACTCAGGGGATGGACAGCCCCAGCATTTT.

V and J are TRBV18 and TRBJ2-2; D uncertain. Germline values: CDR1 KGHSH, CDR2 LQKENI. V was trimmed by 3 bases and J by 0 bases, leaving 8 bases between them. This CDR3 has 15 residues. In nucleotides, the CDR3 is TGTGCCAGCTCACCGGCCGCTGCGAACACCGGGGAGCTGTTTTTT. Amino acid sequence: CASSPAAANTGELFF.

This clonotype was recorded many times. V and J are TRBV29-1 and TRBJ1-1, with D hard to call. This CDR3 has 16 amino acids. Trimming left V 0 bases short and J 1 base short, with 15 bases between. In germline, CDR1 is SQVTM, CDR2 ANQGSEA. The CDR3 spells CSVEDPRTLWNTEAFF. As DNA, the CDR3 is TGCAGCGTTGAAGATCCCAGGACCTTGTGGAACACTGAAGCTTTCTTT. The whole variable domain, remainder taken from reference TRBV29-1 and TRBJ1-1, is SAVISQKPSRDICQRGTSLTIQCQVDSQVTMMFWYRQQPGQSLTLIATANQGSEATYESGFVIDKFPISRPNLTFSTLTVSNMSPEDSSIYLCSVEDPRTLWNTEAFFGQGTRLTVV.

This clonotype appeared many times. The chain couples TRBV12-3 or TRBV12-4 to TRBJ1-1, with no clear D. CDR3 length equals 14 residues. Trimming cost V 6 bases and J 1 base, with 12 bases left between them. The CDR3 loop is CASSLRTENTEAFF. CDR3 nucleotides: TGTGCCAGCAGCCTCCGGACGGAGAACACTGAAGCTTTCTTT.

V is TRBV19 and J is TRBJ1-5; TRBD1 matches 8 bases. Germline CDR1 LNHDA, CDR2 SQIVND (reference sequence). The V gene end was trimmed by 3 bases and the J gene end by 1 base; junction bases not matched to a gene: 5. This CDR3 region has 16 residues. The DNA for the CDR3 is TGTGCCAGTAGTATGGCAGGGGGCGGAAGCAATCAGCCCCAGCATTTT. It encodes CASSMAGGGSNQPQHF. Together with reference TRBV19 and TRBJ1-5, the CDR3 gives the full variable domain: DGGITQSPKYLFRKEGQNVTLSCEQNLNHDAMYWYRQDPGQGLRLIYYSQIVNDFQKGDIAEGYSVSREKKESFPLTVTSAQKNPTAFYLCASSMAGGGSNQPQHFGDGTRLSIL.

This clonotype was recorded a few times. At one end, the junction sequence differs from germline, possibly due to a read error. V and J are TRBV6-1 and TRBJ1-1, with 7 bases matching TRBD1. CDR1 is MNHNS and CDR2 is SASEGT in the germline V gene. The CDR3 length is 15 residues. As DNA, the CDR3 is TGTGCCAGCAGAGAAGGGGGCAACTTGAACACTGAAGCTTTCTTT. Translation gives CASREGGNLNTEAFF.

This clonotype was detected many times. The chain carries TRBV7-2 and TRBJ2-5; 11 bases line up with TRBD1. The CDR3 runs 15 residues. The V gene's germline CDR1 is SGHTA and CDR2 FQGNSA. V gave up 5 bases and J gave up 5 bases; unmatched junction bases: 7. CDR3 sequence (DNA): TGTGCCAGCAGCGGTTCCGGGACAGGGGGGGAGACCCAGTACTTC. This encodes CASSGSGTGGETQYF.

This clonotype was seen at least ten times. The chain joins TRBV3-1 to TRBJ1-2; TRBD1 agrees at 12 bases. This CDR3 has 13 amino acids. V shed 7 bases and J 7 bases; nucleotides not matched to a gene: 4. Looked up from germline, CDR1 is LGHDT and CDR2 is YNNKEL (reference sequence). The CDR3 loop reads CASIGTGGFGYTF. CDR3 nucleotide sequence: TGTGCCAGCATCGGGACAGGGGGCTTTGGCTACACCTTC.

V and J are TRBV6-1 and TRBJ1-2; D unclear. Trimming removed 7 bases at V and 4 bases at J, with 10 bases between. CDR1 is MNHNS, CDR2 SASEGT, per germline. The CDR3 runs to 12 residues. DNA for the CDR3: TGTGCCAGCACTCCGGGATTCTATGGCTACACCTTC. It translates to CASTPGFYGYTF.

V and J are TRBV29-1 and TRBJ1-5, with D uncertain. This CDR3 spans 13 amino acids. Trimming removed 6 bases at V and 3 bases at J, with 12 bases between. The germline V gene encodes CDR1 SQVTM and CDR2 ANQGSEA. CDR3 in DNA: TGCAGCGTCCCCCGGGGTCCCAATCAGCCCCAGCATTTT. Translating it yields CSVPRGPNQPQHF.

This clonotype came up many times. Mismatch with germline at one junction end may stem from a read error. V is TRBV4-1 and J is TRBJ1-1, with TRBD1 matching over 9 bases. From germline, CDR1 is MGHRA and CDR2 YSYEKL. The CDR3 totals 16 residues. CDR3 DNA sequence: TGTGCCAGCAGCCAAGATTTATCCGGGACAGGGACTGAAGCTTTCTTT. Translated, it gives CASSQDLSGTGTEAFF.

This clonotype was seen repeatedly, ten times or more. The chain combines TRBV12-5 with TRBJ2-5; D ambiguous. The V gene's germline CDR1 is LGHNT and CDR2 FRNRAP. Trimming cost V 1 base and J 5 bases, with 14 bases left between them. CDR3 length equals 15 residues. CDR3 nucleotide sequence: TGTGCTAGTGGTTTGGGCTCTCTGGATAGGGAGACCCAGTACTTC. The encoded protein is CASGLGSLDRETQYF.

A few counts support this clonotype. V gene TRBV7-3 combines with J gene TRBJ2-3, with 7 bases that match TRBD1. CDR3 length: 16 amino acids. With 4 bases clipped from V and 5 bases from J, the junction kept 12 bases outside the gene matches. Looked up from germline, CDR1 is SGHTA and CDR2 is FQGTGA. This CDR3 is CASSSQGDVTLDTQYF. The CDR3 bases are TGTGCCAGCAGCTCCCAGGGGGACGTTACTTTAGATACGCAGTATTTT.

The sample holds many counts of this clonotype. CDR3 region: CASSLELAGPGEQFF. The CDR3 nucleotides are TGCGCCAGCAGCTTGGAACTAGCGGGCCCTGGTGAGCAGTTCTTC. J is TRBJ2-1 and V is TRBV5-1; 9 bases fit TRBD2. There are 15 residues in the CDR3. V lost 0 bases to trimming and J lost 9 bases; unmatched junction nucleotides: 7. Germline loops: CDR1 SGHRS, CDR2 YFSETQ.